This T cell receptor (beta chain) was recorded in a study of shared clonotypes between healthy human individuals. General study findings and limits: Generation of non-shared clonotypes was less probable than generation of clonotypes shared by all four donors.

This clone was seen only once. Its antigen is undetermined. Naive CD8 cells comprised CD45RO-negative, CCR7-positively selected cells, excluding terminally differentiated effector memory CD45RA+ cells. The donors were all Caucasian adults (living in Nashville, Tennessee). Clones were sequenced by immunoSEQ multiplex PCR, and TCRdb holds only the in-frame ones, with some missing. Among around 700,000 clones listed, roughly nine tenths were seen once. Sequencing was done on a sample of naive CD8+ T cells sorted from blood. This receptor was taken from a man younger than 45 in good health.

CDR3 DNA: TGTGCCAGCAGTTATCCGGGGGGCTACACCTTC. Its translation is CASSYPGGYTF. This chain links TRBV5-4 with TRBJ1-2; D remains unclear. The CDR3 contains 11 residues. V was cut by 5 bases and J by 8 bases, with 10 bases left in between. Germline V gene lookup returns CDR1 SGHNT and CDR2 YYREEE (reference sequence). Looking up the rest from reference TRBV5-4 and TRBJ1-2 gives the full variable domain: ETGVTQSPTHLIKTRGQQVTLRCSSQSGHNTVSWYQQALGQGPQFIFQYYREEENGRGNFPPRFSGLQFPNYSSELNVNALELDDSALYLCASSYPGGYTFGSGTRLTVV.